The 30 T cell receptor beta chains below come from one sample, sequenced in a study of cytomegalovirus exposure and HLA in healthy donors. PCR employed 60 Vbeta and 13 Jbeta primers. Method: immunoSEQ multiplex PCR; TCRdb's copy keeps in-frame clones and lacks some. The data contain just over 200,000 clones, 79% of them singletons. The sample taken for sequencing was PBMCs. These receptors came from a man aged 45-65 years in good health and CMV-seronegative.

The J gene is TRBJ2-7, the V gene TRBV7-8; TRBD1 aligns across 7 bases. The CDR3 loop spans 14 amino acids. The germline V gene has CDR1 SGHVS and CDR2 FQNEAQ. V trimming: 4 bases; J trimming: 0 bases; junction bases outside the gene matches: 3. CDR3 loop: CASSWDRNSYEQYF. CDR3 sequence (DNA): TGTGCCAGCAGCTGGGACAGAAACTCCTACGAGCAGTACTTC.

The chain employs TRBV27 and TRBJ2-2; weak D call: TRBD1 (5 bases). Trimming took off 6 bases at V and 2 bases at J, with 22 bases between the two ends. The CDR3 has 18 residues. In germline, CDR1 is MNHEY, CDR2 SMNVEV (reference sequence). CDR3 sequence reads: CASRVRDGARLNTGELFF. Written as DNA, the CDR3 is TGTGCCAGCAGAGTTAGAGATGGGGCTCGCTTAAACACCGGGGAGCTGTTTTTT.

V and J are TRBV4-1 and TRBJ1-3; the D is unclear. Per the germline V gene, CDR1 is MGHRA and CDR2 is YSYEKL. Deletions cut 3 bases from V and 4 bases from J, with 10 bases between. The CDR3 sequence is 14 residues long. The CDR3, as DNA: TGCGCCAGCAGCCAGAGGAATGAGGGAAACACCATATATTTT. It translates to CASSQRNEGNTIYF.

This clone was seen once. The rearrangement joins TRBV28 to TRBJ2-3, with TRBD1 as a possible D gene (6 bases). V lost 5 bases and J lost 0, with 6 bases in between. The CDR3 extends over 13 amino acids. Germline values: CDR1 MDHEN, CDR2 SYDVKM. The CDR3 nucleotides are TGTGCCAGCAGTGGACAGAGCACAGATACGCAGTATTTT. Its translation: CASSGQSTDTQYF.

This clone was seen a few times. The chain employs TRBV5-1 and TRBJ2-2; D gene unclear. There are 14 residues in the CDR3. Germline-derived CDR1 and CDR2 are SGHRS and YFSETQ. Trimming pared 0 bases from V and 4 bases from J, leaving 7 bases between. The CDR3 loop is CASSLVRSTGELFF. The CDR3 nucleotides are TGCGCCAGCAGCTTGGTCAGATCCACCGGGGAGCTGTTTTTT.

The gene calls are TRBV28 and TRBJ1-1; 7 bases map to TRBD1. There are 13 residues in the CDR3. J was trimmed by 0 bases and V by 7 bases; bases with no gene match: 2. Per germline, CDR1 MDHEN and CDR2 SYDVKM. The CDR3 region is CASKTGVNTEAFF. The CDR3 DNA is TGTGCCAGCAAAACAGGGGTGAACACTGAAGCTTTCTTT.

The chain couples TRBV28 to TRBJ1-5; 11 bases map to TRBD1. Trimming cost V 3 bases and J 3 bases; bases outside gene matches: 1. The CDR3 runs 15 residues. CDR1 is MDHEN and CDR2 is SYDVKM in the germline V gene. As DNA, the CDR3 is TGTGCCAGCAGTTTGGACAGGGGGCACAATCAGCCCCAGCATTTT. Its protein product is CASSLDRGHNQPQHF. The full variable domain, rest sourced from reference TRBV28 and TRBJ1-5, is DVKVTQSSRYLVKRTGEKVFLECVQDMDHENMFWYRQDPGLGLRLIYFSYDVKMKEKGDIPEGYSVSREKKERFSLILESASTNQTSMYLCASSLDRGHNQPQHFGDGTRLSIL.

The chain combines TRBV7-6 with TRBJ2-3; no firm D call. The CDR3 spans 14 residues. In germline, CDR1 is SGHVS, CDR2 FNYEAQ. Between the trimmed V and J ends, which lost 2 bases and 2 bases, there was a span of 8 bases. The CDR3 DNA sequence: TGTGCCAGCAGCTTAATAGAGGACACAGATACGCAGTATTTT. Protein sequence: CASSLIEDTDTQYF.

This clone occurred once. The chain recombines TRBV18 with TRBJ2-5, with 11 bases matching TRBD2. The J call may be faulty, since TRBJ2-7 better matches the DNA end. Germline CDR1 reads KGHSH; CDR2 reads LQKENI. The CDR3 has 16 amino acids. CDR3 loop: CASSPLPGLAEYEQYF. The CDR3 bases are TGTGCCAGCTCACCACTCCCGGGACTAGCGGAGTACGAGCAGTACTTC.

The chain carries TRBV5-1 and TRBJ2-3, with unresolved D. The CDR3 loop spans 14 amino acids. V was cut by 4 bases and J by 2 bases, with 11 bases left in between. CDR1 is SGHRS, CDR2 YFSETQ, per germline. In nucleotides, the CDR3 is TGCGCCAGCAGCGACGAGGTAGTCACAGATACGCAGTATTTT. Its translation is CASSDEVVTDTQYF.

J is TRBJ2-3 and V is TRBV27; unclear D gene. Between the trimmed V and J ends, which lost 5 bases and 0 bases, there was a span of 6 bases. The CDR3 totals 13 residues. CDR1 is MNHEY, CDR2 SMNVEV, per germline (reference sequence). The CDR3 region has the DNA TGTGCCAGCAGTCCAACTAGCACAGATACGCAGTATTTT. This translates into CASSPTSTDTQYF.

This clone was recorded a few times. The chain links TRBV6-6 to TRBJ1-2; D is unclear. V lost 5 bases to trimming and J lost 8 bases, with 9 bases between them. The CDR3 totals 11 residues. Germline values: CDR1 MNHNY, CDR2 SVGAGI (reference sequence). This CDR3 is CASSEVYGYTF. CDR3 DNA sequence: TGTGCCAGCAGTGAGGTATACGGCTACACCTTC.

The CDR3 protein is CASSEVSVSGNQPQHF. The CDR3 DNA reads as TGTGCCAGCAGTGAAGTCTCAGTAAGTGGCAATCAGCCCCAGCATTTT. This chain connects TRBV6-1 to TRBJ1-5, with D hard to call. V shed 1 base and J shed 2 bases, with 12 bases lying between them. Looked up from germline, CDR1 is MNHNS and CDR2 is SASEGT. The CDR3 has 16 residues.

A note on this clone: At one end, the junction sequence differs from germline, possibly due to a read error. V and J are TRBV7-7 and TRBJ2-7, with TRBD2 matching 13 bases. The germline gives CDR1 SSHAT, CDR2 FNYEAQ (reference sequence). The CDR3 runs 15 residues. CDR3 sequence (DNA): TGTGCCAGCAGCTTGGGACTAGCGGGATCGGGCGAGCAGTGCTTC. Translation gives CASSLGLAGSGEQCF.

The V call is TRBV7-9, the J call TRBJ1-5; 7 bases are a match to TRBD1. This CDR3 comprises 17 residues. The V gene's germline CDR1 is SEHNR and CDR2 FQNEAQ (reference sequence). After removal of 4 bases from V and 1 base from J, the junction contained 10 bases not matched to a gene. The CDR3 region has the DNA TGTGCCAGCAGCTCGGGACAGTCTCTCGACAGCAATCAGCCCCAGCATTTT. Encoded protein: CASSSGQSLDSNQPQHF.

The chain combines TRBV5-6 with TRBJ2-5, with 8 bases matching TRBD2. This CDR3 has 15 amino acids. V lost 2 bases to trimming and J lost 5 bases; unmatched junction nucleotides: 8. Germline CDR1 and CDR2: SGHDT and YYEEEE. The CDR3 spells CASSFVAPGGETQYF. The CDR3 coding sequence is TGTGCCAGCAGCTTCGTGGCCCCGGGAGGGGAGACCCAGTACTTC.

This clone has more than one count but fewer than ten. The chain employs TRBV5-1 and TRBJ2-7; 8 nucleotides agree with TRBD1. CDR3 length: 15 residues. V shed 5 bases and J 1 base; nucleotides not matched to a gene: 8. In germline, CDR1 is SGHRS, CDR2 YFSETQ. CDR3 loop: CASSYGTGRSYEQYF. The CDR3 DNA sequence: TGCGCCAGCAGTTACGGGACAGGCCGTTCCTACGAGCAGTACTTC.

This rearrangement joins TRBV5-4 to TRBJ2-4; maybe TRBD2 (6 bases). This CDR3 is 14 amino acids long. The V gene's germline CDR1 is SGHNT and CDR2 YYREEE (reference sequence). V lost 7 bases to trimming and J lost 2 bases, with 13 bases between them. This chain's CDR3 is CASRGWESKNIQYF. DNA of the CDR3: TGTGCCAGCCGGGGGTGGGAGTCCAAAAACATTCAGTACTTC.

This clone was found once. The chain recombines TRBV18 with TRBJ2-1; 11 nucleotides match TRBD1. The length of the CDR3 is 13 residues. Per the germline V gene, CDR1 is KGHSH and CDR2 is LQKENI. The junction had 2 bases not matched to a gene; V was cut back by 5 bases and J by 8 bases. In DNA form, the CDR3 reads TGTGCCAGCTCAGAGGACAGGGGGCATGAGCAGTTCTTC. This translates into CASSEDRGHEQFF.

In this sample, this clone turned up once. V is TRBV30 and J is TRBJ2-7, with D tentatively TRBD1 (5 bases). CDR1 is GTSNPN, CDR2 SVGIG, per germline (reference sequence). The CDR3 spans 14 residues. V dropped 7 bases and J dropped 2 bases, with 18 bases sitting between them. DNA of the CDR3: TGTGCCTCGGACCCAGACAGCACCCCCTACGAGCAGTACTTC. Amino acids: CASDPDSTPYEQYF.

This rearrangement joins TRBV13 to TRBJ2-1, with 7 positions matching TRBD2. Trimming removed 4 bases from V and 9 bases from J; junction bases left unmatched: 12. CDR3 length: 15 amino acids. The germline CDR1 and CDR2 sequences are PRHDT and FYEKMQ (reference sequence). CDR3 residues: CASSSAGAGRGEQFF. CDR3 bases: TGTGCCAGCAGCTCCGCGGGCGCAGGGAGGGGTGAGCAGTTCTTC.

The V call is TRBV9, the J call TRBJ1-5; D is unclear. This CDR3 region has 14 residues. Germline assignment: CDR1 SGDLS and CDR2 YYNGEE. Trimming left V 6 bases short and J 4 bases short, with 14 bases between. CDR3 coding DNA: TGTGCCAGCAACTACGACGGCCGGAATCAGCCCCAGCATTTT. Protein sequence: CASNYDGRNQPQHF.

The rearrangement joins TRBV11-2 to TRBJ1-1; the match to TRBD1 covers 9 bases. The CDR3 totals 14 residues. V lost 5 bases, J lost 8 bases, and 9 bases stayed unmatched. Germline lookup yields CDR1 SGHAT and CDR2 FQNNGV. CDR3 in DNA: TGTGCCAGCAGCCGCAACAGGGGGCAACCCGAAGCTTTCTTT. Protein: CASSRNRGQPEAFF.

The rearrangement uses TRBV25-1 and TRBJ1-1; a weak D match, TRBD1 (5 bases). The CDR3 is 15 amino acids. Trimming removed 5 bases from V and 8 bases from J, with 21 bases in between. Germline lookup yields CDR1 MGHDK and CDR2 SYGVNS. The CDR3 DNA is TGTGCCAGCAGTACCCCCGGGGCGGGGAAGCCCGAAGCTTTCTTT. Translated, it gives CASSTPGAGKPEAFF. The full variable domain, completed using reference TRBV25-1 and TRBJ1-1, is EADIYQTPRYLVIGTGKKITLECSQTMGHDKMYWYQQDPGMELHLIHYSYGVNSTEKGDLSSESTVSRIRTEHFPLTLESARPSHTSQYLCASSTPGAGKPEAFFGQGTRLTVV.

J is TRBJ2-1 and V is TRBV10-2; no clear D. Germline CDR1 is WSHSY and CDR2 is SAAADI. The V end lost 0 bases, the J end lost 8 bases, and 5 bases lay between the germline ends. The CDR3 is 12 residues long. The CDR3 loop reads CASSESGYEQFF. In DNA form, the CDR3 reads TGCGCCAGCAGTGAGTCGGGCTATGAGCAGTTCTTC.

This clone was recorded a few times. The chain recombines TRBV21-1 with TRBJ2-7; TRBD1 is the table's D call and was not checked against the DNA. TRBV21-1 is shown as a pseudogene. The CDR3 spans 13 residues. The chain's CDR3 is CAILPDRVGEQYF. CDR3 nucleotides: TGTGCCATTCTCCCGGACAGGGTGGGCGAGCAGTACTTC.

The chain uses TRBV28 and TRBJ2-1; 7 bases agree with TRBD2. Losses at the gene ends were 3 bases for V and 15 bases for J; bases not matched to a gene: 5. Looked up from germline, CDR1 is MDHEN and CDR2 is SYDVKM. The CDR3 extends over 11 amino acids. The DNA for the CDR3 is TGTGCCAGCAGTTTGGGGAGGGACCGGTTCTTC. Translating gives CASSLGRDRFF.

The V call is TRBV9, the J call TRBJ2-7, with 9 bases identical to TRBD2. The CDR3 has 16 residues. CDR1 is SGDLS, CDR2 YYNGEE, per germline. V dropped 4 bases and J dropped 4; count of bases not matched to a gene: 12. In DNA form, the CDR3 reads TGTGCCAGCAGCTCGCGCCCGACTAGCGGATTGTACGAGCAGTACTTC. It is translated as CASSSRPTSGLYEQYF.

The V and J genes are TRBV27 and TRBJ1-1; D ambiguous. V was shortened by 4 bases and J by 5 bases, with 11 bases between the two germline ends. The CDR3 loop spans 13 amino acids. Germline V gene sequence: CDR1 MNHEY, CDR2 SMNVEV (reference sequence). CDR3 bases: TGTGCCAGCAGTTGGGCAAGTGGGACTGAAGCTTTCTTT. Its translation: CASSWASGTEAFF.

CDR3 residues: CASSPSRALDEQYF. As DNA, the CDR3 is TGTGCCAGCTCACCGTCCAGGGCGCTCGACGAGCAGTACTTC. V and J are TRBV18 and TRBJ2-7; maybe TRBD1 (5 bases). Trimming stripped 3 bases from V and 5 bases from J, with 14 bases between. The CDR3 totals 14 residues. The germline CDR1 and CDR2 sequences are KGHSH and LQKENI.